The rows below give T cell receptor beta chains drawn from one sample of a study of molecular identifiers for immune sequencing clone quantification. Each CDR3 protein gets one entry after TCRdb re-called the PCR reads with MiXCR. The table lists some 580,000 distinct CDR3 sequences, about 25% of them singletons. Sequences were obtained from naive CD8+ T cells from blood, with Jurkat cell RNA spiked in. Receptors were obtained from a human donor in good health. Some libraries in this study had Jurkat cell RNA spiked in. Both conserved end residues are part of each CDR3. The D gene is left open where the match is weak. The size entry is marked missing in some rows and otherwise reads once, few, many or a size class.

d_gene	abundance	v_gene	len	j_gene	CDR3aa	CDR3nt
TRBD2	few	TRBV28	15	TRBJ2-1	CASRPLADADNEQFF	TGTGCCAGCCGCCCACTAGCGGATGCAGATAATGAGCAGTTCTTC
.	.	TRBV4-3	15	TRBJ2-7	CASSQDRGMNYEQYF	TGCGCCAGCAGCCAAGACAGGGGCATGAACTACGAGCAGTACTTC
.	few	TRBV18	15	TRBJ1-6	CASSPREPYNSPLHF	TGTGCCAGCTCACCACGGGAGCCCTATAATTCACCCCTCCACTTT
.	.	TRBV7-6	13	TRBJ2-7	CASSPYLSSEQYF	TGTGCCAGCAGCCCCTACCTGTCGAGTGAGCAGTACTTC
TRBD2	many	TRBV7-2	15	TRBJ2-7	CASTQGASGSYEQYF	TGTGCCAGCACCCAAGGGGCTAGCGGGAGTTACGAGCAGTACTTC
.	few	TRBV28	14	TRBJ1-6	CASSLRGPNSPLHF	TGTGCCAGCAGTTTACGGGGGCCGAATTCACCCCTCCACTTT
.	few	TRBV29-1	11	TRBJ2-7	CSGLDDYEQYF	TGCAGCGGTCTTGATGATTACGAGCAGTACTTC
.	many	TRBV5-6	12	TRBJ1-2	CASSSQSPPYTF	TGTGCCAGCAGCTCTCAGTCCCCTCCCTACACCTTC
TRBD1	many	TRBV12-3/TRBV12-4	14	TRBJ1-3	CASRTGVSGNTIYF	TGTGCCAGCAGGACAGGGGTTTCTGGAAACACCATATATTTT
.	.	TRBV19	16	TRBJ1-5	CASSILREYSNQPQHF	TGTGCCAGTAGTATCCTTAGGGAGTATAGCAATCAGCCCCAGCATTTT
.	many	TRBV5-4	17	TRBJ2-3	CASSLALGGANTDTQYF	TGTGCCAGCAGCTTGGCCCTAGGGGGAGCCAACACAGATACGCAGTATTTT
.	.	TRBV27	15	TRBJ2-7	CASSFAGGNGYEQYF	TGTGCCAGCAGTTTTGCCGGCGGGAATGGGTACGAGCAGTACTTC
.	.	TRBV28	16	TRBJ2-1	CASSRPEDSNYNEQFF	TGTGCCAGCAGCCGCCCGGAGGACAGCAACTACAATGAGCAGTTCTTC
TRBD2	.	TRBV7-9	16	TRBJ2-2	CASSLISGISTGELFF	TGTGCCAGCAGCCTCATTAGCGGGATATCCACCGGGGAGCTGTTTTTT
TRBD2	many	TRBV12-3/TRBV12-4	15	TRBJ2-5	CASRRSGGVQETQYF	TGTGCCAGCAGAAGAAGCGGGGGGGTTCAAGAGACCCAGTACTTC
.	few	TRBV4-3	19	TRBJ1-1	CASSQRGWQATIKDTEAFF	TGCGCCAGCAGCCAAAGGGGTTGGCAGGCTACAATAAAAGACACTGAAGCTTTCTTT
TRBD1	.	TRBV5-1	21	TRBJ2-6	CASSFSVTVQGAFSGANVLTF	TGCGCCAGCAGCTTCTCTGTGACTGTACAGGGGGCGTTTTCTGGGGCCAACGTCCTGACTTTC
.	many	TRBV6-5	13	TRBJ2-3	CASSPRATDTQYF	TGTGCCAGCAGTCCAAGGGCGACAGATACGCAGTATTTT
TRBD2	.	TRBV3-1	17	TRBJ2-5	CASSQDPGTTYQETQYF	TGTGCCAGCAGCCAAGATCCCGGGACTACCTACCAAGAGACCCAGTACTTC
.	few	TRBV27	14	TRBJ2-7	CASSPGEGFTKQYF	TGTGCCAGCAGCCCAGGCGAAGGATTTACGAAGCAGTACTTC
TRBD2	many	TRBV29-1	14	TRBJ2-1	CSAVGVAGGHEQFF	TGCAGCGCCGTTGGAGTAGCGGGGGGCCATGAGCAGTTCTTC
.	few	TRBV3-1	16	TRBJ1-6	CASSQMRVTYNSPLHF	TGTGCCAGCAGCCAAATGCGGGTTACCTATAATTCACCCCTCCACTTT